Presented here are 30 T cell receptor beta chains from one specimen sequenced in a study of T-cell reconstitution after alpha-beta-depleted transplantation in children. TCRbeta library preparation incorporated unique molecular identifiers. A single record per CDR3 protein comes from TCRdb applying MiXCR to the PCR reads. The sample contains about 900,000 distinct CDR3 sequences, about 30% of which appear only once. The sample was PBMCs, mostly from graft donor cells, taken 360 days after TCRalphabeta/CD19-depleted stem cell transplant. The origin of the receptors is a boy younger than two who had a stem cell transplant for SCID, so the T cells may come from the graft donor.

This chain joins TRBV28 and TRBJ2-5; D gene uncertain. V was shortened by 5 bases and J by 1 base, with 14 bases between the two germline ends. Germline V CDR1 and CDR2: MDHEN, SYDVKM. The CDR3 covers 15 residues. CDR3 loop: CASSLGRLGQETQYF. CDR3 bases: TGTGCCAGCAGTCTAGGGCGCCTAGGCCAAGAGACCCAGTACTTC. The variable domain in full, completed from reference TRBV28 and TRBJ2-5, reads DVKVTQSSRYLVKRTGEKVFLECVQDMDHENMFWYRQDPGLGLRLIYFSYDVKMKEKGDIPEGYSVSREKKERFSLILESASTNQTSMYLCASSLGRLGQETQYFGPGTRLLVL.

The gene calls are TRBV5-5 and TRBJ2-1; D unclear. Trimming took 6 bases from V and 1 from J, leaving 11 bases between them. CDR1 is SGHKS and CDR2 is YYEKEE in the germline V gene (reference sequence). The CDR3 is made up of 14 amino acids. In DNA form, the CDR3 reads TGTGCCAGCACCCGGATCCAATCCTACAATGAGCAGTTCTTC. It translates to CASTRIQSYNEQFF.

The chain joins TRBV7-2 to TRBJ2-5, with a possible D match to TRBD2 (5 bases). V lost 8 bases and J lost 1, with 14 bases in between. Germline CDR1 reads SGHTA; CDR2 reads FQGNSA. This CDR3 has 14 amino acids. CDR3 protein: CASSPTRIQETQYF. In nucleotides, the CDR3 is TGTGCCAGCTCCCCCACTAGGATCCAAGAGACCCAGTACTTC.

The rearrangement joins TRBV12-3 or TRBV12-4 to TRBJ1-4; D not certain. V lost 4 bases and J lost 7, with 16 bases in between. This CDR3 contains 15 residues. In DNA, the CDR3 is TGTGCCAGCAGTTCATGGACCCAACCGAGTGAAAAACTGTTTTTT. Protein sequence: CASSSWTQPSEKLFF.

The V gene is TRBV4-3, the J gene TRBJ2-2; TRBD1 aligns across 7 bases. The CDR3 has 15 residues. With V trimmed by 0 bases and J by 3 bases, 1 base remained unmatched. The germline V gene has CDR1 LGHNA and CDR2 YSLEER. The CDR3 DNA is TGCGCCAGCAGCCAAGATGGGACAGACACCGGGGAGCTGTTTTTT. Encoded protein: CASSQDGTDTGELFF.

This clonotype was observed a single time. This chain connects TRBV20-1 to TRBJ2-5; the D call may be TRBD1 or TRBD2 (6 bases each). Trimming removed 3 bases from V and 5 bases from J, with 13 bases in between. From germline, CDR1 is DFQATT and CDR2 SNEGSKA (reference sequence). The CDR3 spans 13 residues. Written as DNA, the CDR3 is TGCAGTGCTAGCGGGAAGGGGGGCGAGACCCAGTACTTC. Translated, it gives CSASGKGGETQYF.

A few counts support this clonotype. V usage is TRBV20-1 and J usage is TRBJ2-7; 10 nucleotides agree with TRBD2. This CDR3 comprises 16 residues. Trimming took 6 bases from V and 7 from J; bases not matched to a gene: 18. The germline CDR1 and CDR2 sequences are DFQATT and SNEGSKA (reference sequence). DNA of the CDR3: TGCAGTGCGCAAACGTCTAGCGGGGGACCAACGGATGAGCAGTACTTC. Encoded protein: CSAQTSSGGPTDEQYF.

This chain joins TRBV9 and TRBJ2-3, with TRBD1 as a possible D gene (6 bases). Germline loops: CDR1 SGDLS, CDR2 YYNGEE. The V end was cut by 2 bases, the J end by 0 bases, with 10 bases between. CDR3 length: 15 amino acids. CDR3 nucleotides: TGTGCCAGCAGCGTCGGACAGAAGAGCACAGATACGCAGTATTTT. Protein: CASSVGQKSTDTQYF.

This clonotype was found a few times. V usage is TRBV7-2 and J usage is TRBJ2-5; 8 bases map to TRBD1. V trimming: 1 base; J trimming: 0 bases; junction bases outside the gene matches: 7. This CDR3 has 17 residues. Germline CDR1 and CDR2: SGHTA and FQGNSA. The CDR3 sequence is CASSLVRAGGHQETQYF. The CDR3 DNA reads as TGTGCCAGCAGCTTAGTAAGGGCAGGGGGCCACCAAGAGACCCAGTACTTC.

V gene TRBV14 combines with J gene TRBJ2-1; TRBD2 aligns across 8 bases. V lost 1 base to trimming and J lost 9 bases; unmatched junction nucleotides: 8. CDR3 length: 15 amino acids. Germline loops: CDR1 SGHDN, CDR2 FVKESK. This CDR3 is CASSQAGTRVREQFF. The CDR3 DNA reads TGTGCCAGCAGCCAAGCCGGGACTAGGGTGCGTGAGCAGTTCTTC.

The J gene is TRBJ2-7, the V gene TRBV2; no definite D call. The CDR3 runs to 15 residues. With 3 bases removed from V and 0 bases from J, the gap between germline ends came to 12 bases. Germline CDR1 SNHLY, CDR2 FYNNEI. In nucleotides, the CDR3 is TGTGCCAGCAGTGAGTGGAGTACCAACTCCTACGAGCAGTACTTC. Translated: CASSEWSTNSYEQYF. Full variable domain (outside the CDR3, taken from reference TRBV2 and TRBJ2-7): EPEVTQTPSHQVTQMGQEVILRCVPISNHLYFYWYRQILGQKVEFLVSFYNNEISEKSEIFDDQFSVERPDGSNFTLKIRSTKLEDSAMYFCASSEWSTNSYEQYFGPGTRLTVT.

This clonotype was observed a single time. This chain connects TRBV29-1 to TRBJ2-3, with 8 bases aligning to TRBD2. The CDR3 runs 15 residues. V shed 4 bases, J shed 2 bases, and the junction held 8 bases outside the gene matches. Germline V gene data show CDR1 as SQVTM and CDR2 as ANQGSEA. This chain's CDR3 is CSVAALSGATDTQYF. In nucleotides, the CDR3 is TGCAGCGTTGCCGCTCTTAGCGGGGCCACAGATACGCAGTATTTT.

This clonotype was detected a few times. V and J are TRBV4-1 and TRBJ2-3; 11 bases line up with TRBD2. In germline, CDR1 is MGHRA, CDR2 YSYEKL. The CDR3 consists of 18 residues. V dropped 1 base and J dropped 2; count of bases not matched to a gene: 8. This CDR3 reads CASSQVGGTSGFTDTQYF. The CDR3 DNA is TGCGCCAGCAGCCAAGTAGGGGGGACTAGCGGCTTCACAGATACGCAGTATTTT.

This clonotype was detected only a few times. One end of the junction varies from germline; a read error may be responsible. The rearrangement uses TRBV7-9 and TRBJ2-3; D gene uncertain. The CDR3 contains 9 residues. Germline CDR1 and CDR2: SEHNR and FQNEAQ (reference sequence). The chain's CDR3 is CASMDLPNF. The CDR3 DNA follows: TGTGCCAGCATGGACCTCCCGAATTTT.

The chain has TRBV4-1 and TRBJ2-7, with D unresolved. The CDR3 contains 13 residues. Germline V gives CDR1 MGHRA, CDR2 YSYEKL. The V end lost 2 bases, the J end lost 3 bases, and 8 bases lay between the germline ends. This chain's CDR3 is CASSQQRNYEQYF. In DNA, the CDR3 is TGCGCCAGCAGCCAACAGCGAAACTACGAGCAGTACTTC.

The V call is TRBV20-1, the J call TRBJ2-2, with a weak D call TRBD2 (7 bases). V lost 2 bases and J 1 base, leaving 14 bases between the germline ends. In germline, CDR1 is DFQATT, CDR2 SNEGSKA (reference sequence). This CDR3 is built from 16 residues. For the CDR3, the DNA is TGCAGTGCTAGACTGGCGGGGGCCATGAACACCGGGGAGCTGTTTTTT. Amino acids: CSARLAGAMNTGELFF.

The chain couples TRBV7-6 to TRBJ2-3; 7 bases fit TRBD1. Germline V gene data show CDR1 as SGHVS and CDR2 as FNYEAQ. The V segment lost 5 bases and the J segment 2 bases; nucleotides outside the gene matches: 10. The CDR3 extends over 16 amino acids. CDR3 sequence reads: CASSPNRGSATDTQYF. For the CDR3, the DNA is TGTGCCAGCAGCCCAAACAGGGGTAGCGCCACAGATACGCAGTATTTT.

This CDR3 is CSANRPTANYGYTF. Written as DNA, the CDR3 is TGCAGTGCTAACCGACCGACAGCCAACTATGGCTACACCTTC. The chain uses TRBV20-1 and TRBJ1-2; TRBD1 is a possible D gene (5 bases). Germline V gene sequence: CDR1 DFQATT, CDR2 SNEGSKA (reference sequence). The CDR3 is 14 amino acids. The germline V and J ends were trimmed by 4 bases and 2 bases, with 14 bases remaining between them.

J is TRBJ2-6 and V is TRBV12-3 or TRBV12-4; 7 bases match TRBD1. The CDR3 totals 17 residues. V was pared by 5 bases and J by 5 bases, with 12 bases of the junction left unmatched. CDR3: CASSPGPGGLWANVLTF. The DNA of the CDR3 is TGTGCCAGCAGTCCCGGTCCAGGGGGTCTCTGGGCCAACGTCCTGACTTTC.

V and J are TRBV9 and TRBJ2-7; tentative D call: TRBD1 (5 bases). The CDR3 loop spans 14 amino acids. V dropped 3 bases and J dropped 3 bases, with 13 bases sitting between them. Germline V lookup: CDR1 SGDLS, CDR2 YYNGEE. The CDR3 sequence: CASSAPDRDYEQYF. CDR3 in DNA: TGTGCCAGCAGCGCCCCTGACAGAGACTACGAGCAGTACTTC.

J is TRBJ2-5 and V is TRBV5-1; a possible D gene is TRBD1 (6 bases). Germline V gives CDR1 SGHRS, CDR2 YFSETQ. The CDR3 extends over 15 amino acids. Trimming removed 1 base at V and 4 bases at J, with 14 bases between. The CDR3 loop reads CASSLIIQGAETQYF. In DNA, the CDR3 is TGCGCCAGCAGCTTGATTATACAGGGAGCAGAGACCCAGTACTTC.

This clonotype turned up a few times. At one boundary the junction diverges from the germline segment, which might be a read error. This chain joins TRBV19 and TRBJ2-6; TRBD1 is a possible D gene (5 bases). CDR3 length equals 17 residues. Germline V gives CDR1 LNHDA, CDR2 SQIVND (reference sequence). The CDR3 protein is CASSIRTKGNGANVLIF. The CDR3 bases are TGTGCCAGTAGTATACGTACGAAGGGAAATGGGGCCAACGTCCTGATTTTC.

A few counts support this clonotype. V is TRBV9 and J is TRBJ2-1; D possibly corresponds to TRBD2 (5 bases). Germline assignment: CDR1 SGDLS and CDR2 YYNGEE. The CDR3 length is 16 residues. Trimming removed 0 bases from V and 4 bases from J, with 14 bases in between. CDR3 sequence (DNA): TGTGCCAGCAGCGTAGATACTAGGGCCCCTTACAATGAGCAGTTCTTC. It yields the protein CASSVDTRAPYNEQFF.

This clonotype was picked up a small number of times. The chain recombines TRBV27 with TRBJ2-2; D gene ambiguous. Germline assignment: CDR1 MNHEY and CDR2 SMNVEV (reference sequence). The CDR3 contains 14 residues. Trimming cost V 5 bases and J 1 base, with 8 bases left between them. The CDR3 coding sequence is TGTGCCAGCAGTCCCAGGTGGAACACCGGGGAGCTGTTTTTT. Protein: CASSPRWNTGELFF.

This clonotype was detected a few times. J is TRBJ2-7 and V is TRBV3-1; TRBD1 might be the D (7 bases). The CDR3 is 15 residues long. CDR1 LGHDT and CDR2 YNNKEL come from the germline V gene (reference sequence). Deletions cut 4 bases from V and 1 base from J, with 14 bases between. The CDR3 sequence is CASSRPAGGSYEQYF. In DNA, the CDR3 is TGTGCCAGCAGCCGCCCGGCAGGGGGGTCCTACGAGCAGTACTTC.

The genes are TRBV11-1 and TRBJ1-1; 11 bases map to TRBD1. CDR1 and CDR2 (germline): SGHAT, FQDESV (reference sequence). The CDR3 covers 15 residues. V trimming: 5 bases; J trimming: 3 bases; junction bases outside the gene matches: 5. The CDR3 region is CASSHRDRGDTEAFF. DNA of the CDR3: TGTGCCAGCAGCCACAGGGACAGGGGGGACACTGAAGCTTTCTTT.

In this sample, this clonotype turned up a few times. V gene TRBV12-3 or TRBV12-4 combines with J gene TRBJ2-7, with D maybe TRBD1 (6 bases). V lost 4 bases and J lost 2, with 9 bases in between. There are 13 residues in the CDR3. The CDR3 sequence is CASSYRDTYEQYF. The DNA for the CDR3 is TGTGCCAGCAGTTACAGGGACACCTACGAGCAGTACTTC.

This clonotype was counted ten times or more. The rearrangement uses TRBV12-3 or TRBV12-4 and TRBJ1-1; 7 positions match TRBD1. Trimming took 3 bases from V and 10 from J; bases not matched to a gene: 14. The CDR3 runs to 15 residues. CDR3 DNA sequence: TGTGCCAGCAGTTTTAGCCGAGGGGGCGTAGCGGGAGCTTTCTTT. Its translation: CASSFSRGGVAGAFF.

This clonotype showed up just a few times. The chain is built from TRBV7-3 and TRBJ2-1; 9 bases are a match to TRBD2. The J segment lost 7 bases and the V segment lost 2 bases, leaving 6 bases of the junction unmatched. Per germline, CDR1 SGHTA and CDR2 FQGTGA. CDR3 length equals 15 residues. Here the CDR3 reads CASSLEAGGPNEQFF. Here the CDR3 DNA reads TGTGCCAGCAGCTTAGAGGCGGGGGGGCCTAATGAGCAGTTCTTC.

To note about this clonotype: Relative to the germline gene, one junction end is altered; a read error may explain this. V is TRBV3-1 and J is TRBJ2-3, with 15 bases identical to TRBD2. The CDR3 length is 19 residues. The germline gives CDR1 LGHDT, CDR2 YNNKEL (reference sequence). The DNA for the CDR3 is TGTGCCAGCAGCCAGCCGGGACTAGCGGGGGGACACCTCACAAATACGCAGTATTTT. Its protein is CASSQPGLAGGHLTNTQYF.